A selection of T cell receptor beta chains follows, all from one sample in a study of CD8+ T cells in alopecia areata. The repertoire was sequenced with immunoSEQ multiplex PCR; TCRdb's copy has only in-frame clones and lacks some. In the table there are over 100,000 clones, 45% to 50% of which are singletons. The source was CD8+ T cells sorted from blood, collected at week 0. Every receptor here comes from a human donor with alopecia areata. CDR3s include the opening cysteine and the closing phenylalanine or tryptophan. The D gene is left open where the match is weak. Clone size, where shown, is once, few, many, or a class for clones that have expanded.

CDR3: CASSPSTGVAGELFF; DNA: TGTGCCAGCAGCCCTTCGACCGGGGTCGCCGGGGAGCTGTTTTTT; V: TRBV9; J: TRBJ2-2; size: -; D: -; length: 15
CDR3: CASSSLQGYEQYF; DNA: TGTGCCAGCAGTTCTCTACAGGGCTACGAGCAGTACTTC; V: TRBV27; J: TRBJ2-7; size: -; D: -; length: 13
CDR3: CSVEDGGKPYGYTF; DNA: TGCAGCGTTGAAGATGGCGGCAAACCCTATGGCTACACCTTC; V: TRBV29-1; J: TRBJ1-2; size: -; D: -; length: 14
CDR3: CASSYNTGELFF; DNA: TGCGCCAGCAGCTATAACACCGGGGAGCTGTTTTTT; V: TRBV5-1; J: TRBJ2-2; size: once; D: -; length: 12
CDR3: CAISEDLFETQYF; DNA: TGTGCCATCAGTGAAGATTTGTTCGAGACCCAGTACTTC; V: TRBV10-3; J: TRBJ2-5; size: few; D: -; length: 13
CDR3: CASSSWTGNYEQYF; DNA: TGTGCCAGCAGCTCTTGGACAGGGAACTACGAGCAGTACTTC; V: TRBV13; J: TRBJ2-7; size: -; D: TRBD1; length: 14
CDR3: CASSIRTGGEDGYTF; DNA: TGCGCCAGCAGCATCCGGACAGGGGGCGAGGATGGCTACACCTTC; V: TRBV5-1; J: TRBJ1-2; size: -; D: TRBD1; length: 15
CDR3: CATSTTGGWNTEAFF; DNA: TGTGCCACCAGCACGACCGGCGGGTGGAACACTGAAGCTTTCTTT; V: TRBV15; J: TRBJ1-1; size: -; D: -; length: 15
CDR3: CASSSRTSGGAYNEQFF; DNA: TGCGCCAGCAGCTCGCGGACTAGCGGGGGGGCCTACAATGAGCAGTTCTTC; V: TRBV5-1; J: TRBJ2-1; size: -; D: TRBD2; length: 17
CDR3: CASSPGTSGEQYF; DNA: TGTGCCAGCAGCCCCGGGACTAGTGGCGAGCAGTACTTC; V: TRBV11-2; J: TRBJ2-7; size: -; D: TRBD2; length: 13
CDR3: CAISESYKVVHEQYF; DNA: TGTGCCATCAGTGAGTCCTACAAGGTAGTCCACGAGCAGTACTTC; V: TRBV10-3; J: TRBJ2-7; size: -; D: -; length: 15